This T cell receptor beta chain was recorded in a study of cytomegalovirus exposure and HLA in healthy donors. Study summary: Within the Caucasian-associated ancestry cluster were 65% to 85% of the approximately 370 genotyped donors.

The PCR employed 60 Vbeta primers together with 13 Jbeta primers. Method: immunoSEQ multiplex PCR; TCRdb's copy keeps in-frame clones and lacks some. The sample includes fewer than 120,000 clones, about 73% of them seen just once. V was shortened by 1 base and J by 7 bases, with 13 bases between the two germline ends. The CDR3 consists of 14 residues. Germline loops: CDR1 SEHNR, CDR2 FQNEAQ (reference sequence). The clonotype was recovered from a woman in her twenties or thirties in good health and CMV-seronegative. The sequenced sample consisted of PBMCs. The chain carries TRBV7-9 and TRBJ2-5; TRBD2 might be the D (6 bases). CDR3 amino acids: CASSLVRGIGTQYF. CDR3 coding DNA: TGTGCCAGCAGCTTAGTGCGGGGAATCGGGACCCAGTACTTC.